These 32 T cell receptor beta chains share one sample of origin, sequenced in a study of T cell clonality in common variable immunodeficiency. Repertoires were generated with immunoSEQ multiplex PCR, while TCRdb's copy carries only in-frame clones and drops some. The sample shows 40,000 to 50,000 clones, none of them appearing just once. Input material: peripheral blood mononuclear cells. Receptor source: a person aged 18 to 70 in good health.

This clone was picked up many times. The observed sequence ends 3 residues before the CDR3 terminus, with the missing tail filled in from the germline J gene. The chain couples TRBV19 to TRBJ1-2; D perhaps matches TRBD1 (5 bases). This CDR3 is 12 amino acids long. The germline V gene has CDR1 LNHDA and CDR2 SQIVND (reference sequence). Here the CDR3 reads CASSQGLGGYTF. CDR3 DNA, as far as it was read: TGTGCCAGTTCTCAGGGACTGGGAGGC.

This clone was seen ten or more times. Coverage ceases 3 residues before the CDR3 finishes, and the germline J gene fills in the end. This sequence joins TRBV6-1 and TRBJ1-5; weak D call: TRBD1 (5 bases). V was pared by 0 bases and J by 0 bases, with 18 bases between. The CDR3 consists of 19 residues. Germline V gene sequence: CDR1 MNHNS, CDR2 SASEGT. CDR3 DNA (partial): TGTGCCAGCAGTGAAGCGCGGGGGATAACTCTAAATAGCAATCAGCCC. Protein: CASSEARGITLNSNQP. The entire CDR3 protein reads CASSEARGITLNSNQPQHF.

The table lists this clone with many counts. The read halts 3 residues ahead of the CDR3 end, with the missing end drawn from the germline J gene. The rearrangement links TRBV29-1 to TRBJ1-2; D gene ambiguous. Trimming removed 0 bases at V and 5 bases at J, with 7 bases between. CDR3 size: 12 residues. The germline gives CDR1 SQVTM, CDR2 ANQGSEA. This CDR3 is CSVEDGGYGYTF. The CDR3 bases that were read are TGCAGCGTTGAAGATGGCGGATATGGC.

A few counts support this clone. The CDR3 extends 3 residues past the end of the read, so its final part is completed from the germline J gene. The rearrangement joins TRBV20-1 to TRBJ2-3, with D tentatively TRBD2 (7 bases). From germline, CDR1 is DFQATT and CDR2 SNEGSKA (reference sequence). This CDR3 contains 17 residues. The germline V and J ends were trimmed by 1 base and 2 bases, with 19 bases remaining between them. CDR3 loop: CSARGPGGGRSTDTQYF. CDR3 DNA, as far as it was read: TGCAGTGCTAGAGGGCCAGGCGGGGGCAGATCCACAGATACG.

This clone was seen ten or more times. Coverage ceases 3 residues before the CDR3 finishes, and the germline J gene fills in the end. The chain links TRBV6-1 to TRBJ1-2; the D is unclear. The germline gives CDR1 MNHNS, CDR2 SASEGT. The CDR3 is made up of 13 amino acids. Partial CDR3 DNA: TGTGCCAGCAGTGAAAATAGGGTTAGAGGC. Translating gives CASSENRVRG. The whole CDR3 region reads CASSENRVRGYTF.

The table lists this clone with many counts. The DNA ends 3 residues before the CDR3 does, and the rest of the CDR3 is filled in from the germline J gene. The chain combines TRBV5-4 with TRBJ2-2; 13 positions agree with TRBD2. The J segment lost 6 bases and the V segment lost 4 bases, leaving 3 bases of the junction unmatched. The V gene's germline CDR1 is SGHNT and CDR2 YYREEE (reference sequence). The CDR3 contains 15 residues. The CDR3 region is CASSPGLAGPGELFF. The covered CDR3 bases are TGTGCCAGCAGCCCGGGACTAGCGGGGCCCGGGGAG.

This clone has a count of ten or more. Read coverage stops 3 residues before the CDR3 terminus; the germline J gene supplies the remainder. V and J are TRBV10-1 and TRBJ2-1; 11 positions agree with TRBD2. CDR1 and CDR2 from the germline V gene are WNHNN and SYGVQD (reference sequence). V lost 5 bases and J lost 0; bases outside the gene matches: 6. There are 17 residues in the CDR3. CDR3 region: CASSSLAGGPSYNEQFF. The CDR3 DNA, read in part, is TGCGCCAGCAGTTCTCTAGCGGGAGGCCCCTCCTACAATGAG.

This clone has ten or more counts. The CDR3 end lies 3 residues beyond the end of the read and is filled in from the germline J gene. This chain uses TRBV7-9 with TRBJ2-2, with a weak D call TRBD1 (6 bases). Trimming left V 5 bases short and J 2 bases short, with 12 bases between. There are 15 residues in the CDR3. The germline V gene encodes CDR1 SEHNR and CDR2 FQNEAQ (reference sequence). Partial CDR3 DNA: TGTGCCAGCAGCCGAAGGACAGACAACACCGGGGAG. This gives the protein CASSRRTDNTGE. Given in full, the CDR3 is CASSRRTDNTGELFF.

To note about this clone: Possible read error: a much larger clone is one base away. The read terminates 3 residues before the CDR3 end, so the remaining end is supplied by the germline J gene. The same CDR3 is also encoded by other DNA sequences in this sample. The genes are TRBV6-2 or TRBV6-3 and TRBJ1-1; D ambiguous. CDR3 length: 16 residues. CDR1 is MNHEY and CDR2 is SVGEGT in the germline V gene. The CDR3 here is CASSTTTYLTNTEAFF. CDR3 DNA (partial): TGCGCCAGCAGTACTACAACTTACCTTACAAACACTGAA.

This clone occurred many times. The read comes to an end 3 residues before the CDR3 does, leaving the germline J gene to fill in the end. The rearrangement links TRBV7-2 to TRBJ1-1, with 7 nucleotides matching TRBD1. Germline CDR1 SGHTA, CDR2 FQGNSA. There are 14 residues in the CDR3. V lost 5 bases, J lost 0 bases, and 3 bases stayed unmatched. The CDR3 reads CASSRDSLNTEAFF. The CDR3 DNA, read in part, is TGTGCCAGCAGCAGGGACAGCTTGAACACTGAA.

This clone has ten or more counts. Sequencing ends 3 residues short of the CDR3 end; the germline J gene provides the rest. V and J are TRBV20-1 and TRBJ2-5; tentative D call: TRBD1 (5 bases). CDR3 length: 13 residues. The germline CDR1 and CDR2 sequences are DFQATT and SNEGSKA (reference sequence). Trimming took 8 bases from V and 3 from J, leaving 16 bases between them. Partial CDR3 DNA: TGCAGTCCGAGGCCCGACAGAAAAGAGACC. It is translated as CSPRPDRKET. The whole CDR3 protein reads CSPRPDRKETQYF.

The table lists this clone with many counts. The CDR3 end is not reached by the read, which stops 3 residues before it; the germline J gene fills it in. V usage is TRBV5-4 and J usage is TRBJ2-7; TRBD2 aligns across 7 bases. CDR3 length: 12 residues. Losses at the gene ends were 5 bases for V and 6 bases for J; bases not matched to a gene: 5. The germline CDR1 and CDR2 sequences are SGHNT and YYREEE (reference sequence). The CDR3 DNA, read in part, is TGTGCCAGCAGTCTAACTAGCGCCGAG. Translated: CASSLTSAE. From start to end, the CDR3 is CASSLTSAEQYF.

A note on this clone: The read terminates 3 residues ahead of where the CDR3 ends, so the germline J gene completes it. V and J are TRBV2 and TRBJ2-7; 9 nucleotides agree with TRBD1. Germline V CDR1 and CDR2: SNHLY, FYNNEI. V gave up 2 bases and J gave up 3 bases; unmatched junction bases: 2. CDR3 length: 14 residues. The CDR3: CASSEMGQGYEQYF. The DNA read from the CDR3 is TGTGCCAGCAGTGAAATGGGACAGGGCTACGAG.

This clone has a count of ten or more. Sequencing ends 3 residues short of the CDR3 end; the germline J gene provides the rest. The chain has TRBV9 and TRBJ2-2; TRBD2 agrees at 8 bases. V trimming: 0 bases; J trimming: 2 bases; junction bases outside the gene matches: 3. The germline V gene encodes CDR1 SGDLS and CDR2 YYNGEE. The CDR3 runs to 16 residues. CDR3 bases read: TGTGCCAGCAGCGTAGACGGGGGGGCCAACACCGGGGAG. This gives the protein CASSVDGGANTGE. The entire CDR3 protein reads CASSVDGGANTGELFF.

This clone was counted ten times or more. The observed sequence ends 3 residues before the CDR3 terminus, with the missing tail filled in from the germline J gene. This sequence joins TRBV24-1 and TRBJ2-1; 8 nucleotides line up with TRBD2. Germline loops: CDR1 KGHDR, CDR2 SFDVKD. The V and J ends lost 2 bases and 5 bases, in that order; junction bases with no gene match: 4. CDR3 length equals 15 residues. The CDR3 DNA, read in part, is TGTGCCACCAGTGATTCCAGCGGGGGTAACAATGAG. This sequence encodes CATSDSSGGNNE. In full, the CDR3 reads CATSDSSGGNNEQFF.

This clone has at least ten counts. Read data end 3 residues before the CDR3 end; the end is taken from the germline J gene. V usage is TRBV7-9 and J usage is TRBJ1-2; 9 positions match TRBD1. Trimming took 4 bases from V and 4 from J; bases not matched to a gene: 7. This CDR3 is 15 amino acids long. Looked up from germline, CDR1 is SEHNR and CDR2 is FQNEAQ (reference sequence). CDR3 DNA (partial): TGTGCCAGCAGCTCGCCGAGGGACAGGGCCTATGGC. Amino acids: CASSSPRDRAYG. The complete CDR3 reads CASSSPRDRAYGYTF.

This clone has at least ten counts. The read gets to within 3 residues of the CDR3 end, and the germline J gene fills in the rest. The chain links TRBV4-1 to TRBJ2-1; a weak D match, TRBD2 (6 bases). The CDR3 consists of 13 residues. Germline lookup yields CDR1 MGHRA and CDR2 YSYEKL. V was clipped by 2 bases and J by 6 bases, with 8 bases between them. The CDR3 DNA, read in part, is TGCGCCAGCAGCCAAACCGGGGGCAATGAG. It codes for CASSQTGGNE. The CDR3, in full, reads CASSQTGGNEQFF.

In its sample, this clone was seen many times. The read ends 3 residues early relative to the CDR3; the germline J gene fills the gap. This chain uses TRBV7-8 with TRBJ2-1; 8 nucleotides align to TRBD2. The V and J ends lost 5 bases and 7 bases, in that order; junction bases with no gene match: 10. The V gene's germline CDR1 is SGHVS and CDR2 FQNEAQ. CDR3 size: 15 residues. CDR3 sequence: CASSATAGGWNEQFF. The sequenced part of the CDR3 DNA is TGTGCCAGCAGCGCCACCGCGGGAGGCTGGAATGAG.

This clone was counted at least ten times. The observed sequence ends 3 residues before the CDR3 terminus, with the missing tail filled in from the germline J gene. The chain combines TRBV6-1 with TRBJ2-7; D is uncertain. The CDR3 runs to 14 residues. V lost 4 bases to trimming and J lost 2 bases, with 12 bases between them. The V gene's germline CDR1 is MNHNS and CDR2 SASEGT. This CDR3 reads CASSGPGPPYEQYF. Partial CDR3 DNA: TGTGCCAGCAGTGGACCGGGTCCCCCCTACGAG.

Many counts were recorded for this clone. The CDR3 region is CASSLQGSEGYTF. The CDR3 DNA, read in part, is TGTGCCAGCAGCTTACAGGGATCGGAGGGC. The gene calls are TRBV5-4 and TRBJ1-2; weak D call: TRBD1 (6 bases). Coverage ceases 3 residues before the CDR3 finishes, and the germline J gene fills in the end. Per germline, CDR1 SGHNT and CDR2 YYREEE (reference sequence). The CDR3 is 13 residues long.

This clone was counted at least ten times. The read finishes 3 residues shy of the CDR3 end, and the germline J gene is used to complete it. This chain links TRBV13 with TRBJ2-3; D is uncertain. The ends were cut back, 0 bases at V and 0 bases at J, with 7 bases in the middle. There are 15 residues in the CDR3. Germline V CDR1 and CDR2: PRHDT, FYEKMQ (reference sequence). The CDR3 sequence: CASSLGFTSTDTQYF. The part of the CDR3 DNA that was read is TGTGCCAGCAGCTTAGGGTTTACTAGCACAGATACG.

Details on this clone: Coverage ceases 3 residues before the CDR3 finishes, and the germline J gene fills in the end. This specimen includes other DNA sequences encoding the same CDR3. The chain uses TRBV6-1 and TRBJ2-5, with D possibly being TRBD1 (5 bases). The germline V and J ends were trimmed by 2 bases and 5 bases, with 12 bases remaining between them. The CDR3 extends over 14 amino acids. CDR1 and CDR2 (germline): MNHNS, SASEGT. The CDR3: CASSELGLRETQYF. The DNA read from the CDR3 is TGTGCCAGCAGTGAATTGGGGCTGCGGGAGACC.

Ten or more counts support this clone. The read falls 3 residues short of the CDR3 end, and the missing part is taken from the germline J gene. The V call is TRBV7-2, the J call TRBJ2-7, with TRBD2 matching over 9 bases. J lost 2 bases, V lost 1 base, and 3 bases had no gene match. The CDR3 runs 15 residues. CDR1 SGHTA and CDR2 FQGNSA come from the germline V gene. CDR3 residues: CASSLVLAGPYEQYF. The CDR3 bases that were read are TGTGCCAGCAGCTTAGTGCTAGCGGGACCCTACGAG.

This clone was counted ten times or more. The read terminates 3 residues before the CDR3 end, so the remaining end is supplied by the germline J gene. This chain links TRBV20-1 with TRBJ2-4, with D maybe TRBD2 (6 bases). The germline V and J ends were trimmed by 5 bases and 0 bases, with 11 bases remaining between them. This CDR3 region has 14 residues. CDR1 is DFQATT and CDR2 is SNEGSKA in the germline V gene (reference sequence). This CDR3 reads CSAHAGLAKNIQYF. The covered CDR3 bases are TGCAGTGCTCACGCGGGGCTAGCCAAAAACATT.

With regard to this clone: The sequenced fragment ends 3 residues before the CDR3 boundary, so the rest is inferred from the germline J gene. The chain joins TRBV5-1 to TRBJ2-2; 7 nucleotides line up with TRBD1. Germline V gene sequence: CDR1 SGHRS, CDR2 YFSETQ. The CDR3 is 14 residues long. This CDR3 is CASSPGTANEKLFF. The covered CDR3 bases are TGCGCCAGCAGCCCTGGGACAGCTAATGAAAAG.

In this sample, this clone turned up many times. The CDR3 end lies 3 residues beyond the end of the read and is filled in from the germline J gene. The chain couples TRBV6-2 or TRBV6-3 to TRBJ2-5; D is possibly TRBD1 (6 bases). CDR1 is MNHEY, CDR2 SVGEGT, per germline. The CDR3 extends over 16 amino acids. V was clipped by 0 bases and J by 0 bases, with 11 bases between them. CDR3 sequence reads: CASSYSLGGDQETQYF. Incomplete CDR3 DNA: TGTGCCAGCAGTTACTCCCTTGGGGGCGACCAAGAGACC.

In this sample, this clone turned up many times. The read falls 3 residues short of the CDR3 end, and the missing part is taken from the germline J gene. The chain combines TRBV18 with TRBJ2-1, with D possibly being TRBD2 (6 bases). Germline lookup yields CDR1 KGHSH and CDR2 LQKENI. V shed 3 bases and J shed 4 bases, with 13 bases lying between them. The CDR3 covers 15 residues. Here the CDR3 reads CASSPLSGRYNEQFF. The part of the CDR3 DNA that was read is TGTGCCAGCTCACCCCTTTCGGGGAGGTACAATGAG. Variable domain in full (rest from reference TRBV18 and TRBJ2-1): NAGVMQNPRHLVRRRGQEARLRCSPMKGHSHVYWYRQLPEEGLKFMVYLQKENIIDESGMPKERFSAEFPKEGPSILRIQQVVRGDSAAYFCASSPLSGRYNEQFFGPGTRLTVL.

There are many counts of this clone. The CDR3 end lies 3 residues beyond the end of the read and is filled in from the germline J gene. The V and J genes are TRBV28 and TRBJ2-7; 9 nucleotides match TRBD1. V was pared by 5 bases and J by 0 bases, with 8 bases of the junction left unmatched. This CDR3 has 16 residues. Germline values: CDR1 MDHEN, CDR2 SYDVKM. Partial CDR3 DNA: TGTGCCAGCAGTGCCCCGGGACAGGGCAGCTCCTACGAG. This gives the protein CASSAPGQGSSYE. The complete CDR3 sequence is CASSAPGQGSSYEQYF. Supplemented by reference TRBV28 and TRBJ2-7, the full variable domain reads DVKVTQSSRYLVKRTGEKVFLECVQDMDHENMFWYRQDPGLGLRLIYFSYDVKMKEKGDIPEGYSVSREKKERFSLILESASTNQTSMYLCASSAPGQGSSYEQYFGPGTRLTVT.

The sample holds many counts of this clone. Read data end 3 residues before the CDR3 end; the end is taken from the germline J gene. This chain connects TRBV6-2 or TRBV6-3 to TRBJ2-2, with D perhaps matching TRBD1 (6 bases). The germline CDR1 and CDR2 sequences are MNHEY and SVGEGT. The CDR3 is 17 residues long. Trimming removed 6 bases at V and 7 bases at J, with 24 bases between. CDR3 DNA, as far as it was read: TGTGCCAGCAGCCCCGGGGCAGGGGCCTTTTCGGTCGGGGAG. Residues: CASSPGAGAFSVGE. The CDR3 as a whole reads CASSPGAGAFSVGELFF.

This clone appeared many times. Read data end 3 residues before the CDR3 end; the end is taken from the germline J gene. The V gene is TRBV5-6, the J gene TRBJ1-6; no reliable D call. The CDR3 spans 14 residues. V was pared by 0 bases and J by 8 bases, with 9 bases between. The germline V gene has CDR1 SGHDT and CDR2 YYEEEE. CDR3 sequence: CASSLERSDSPLHF. The covered CDR3 bases are TGTGCCAGCAGCTTGGAGAGAAGCGATTCACCC.

This clone was picked up many times. The read terminates 3 residues before the CDR3 end, so the remaining end is supplied by the germline J gene. The chain uses TRBV5-1 and TRBJ1-2, with D maybe TRBD1 (5 bases). V dropped 0 bases and J dropped 6 bases, with 9 bases sitting between them. CDR3 size: 13 residues. Germline CDR1 SGHRS, CDR2 YFSETQ. CDR3 sequence: CASSLEPGDGYTF. Partial CDR3 DNA: TGCGCCAGCAGCTTGGAACCGGGGGATGGC.

This clone was recorded at least ten times. The read stops 3 residues short of the end of the CDR3; the missing end is completed from the germline J gene. J is TRBJ2-1 and V is TRBV19, with TRBD2 as a possible D gene (6 bases). The CDR3 is made up of 14 amino acids. Per germline, CDR1 LNHDA and CDR2 SQIVND (reference sequence). V dropped 5 bases and J dropped 6 bases, with 14 bases sitting between them. CDR3 in amino acids: CASSSSSAVNEQFF. Incomplete CDR3 DNA: TGTGCCAGTAGTTCGTCTAGCGCCGTCAATGAG.